Below, 6 T cell receptor beta chains from the same sample are listed, as sequenced in a study of shared clonotypes between healthy human individuals. Sequenced by immunoSEQ multiplex PCR; TCRdb stores in-frame clones only, minus some. This sample has approximately 330,000 clones, with around four fifths found just once. Specimen: memory CD4+ T cells sorted from blood. The subset: CD45RA-negative fraction. The receptors originated from a man younger than 45 in good health.

The chain uses TRBV2 and TRBJ1-1; no reliable D call. V was shortened by 7 bases and J by 0 bases, with 9 bases between the two germline ends. CDR1 and CDR2 from the germline V gene are SNHLY and FYNNEI. The CDR3 consists of 13 residues. CDR3 residues: CASKIDMNTEAFF. In DNA form, the CDR3 reads TGTGCCAGCAAGATAGACATGAACACTGAAGCTTTCTTT. The full variable domain, its missing parts supplied by reference TRBV2 and TRBJ1-1, is EPEVTQTPSHQVTQMGQEVILRCVPISNHLYFYWYRQILGQKVEFLVSFYNNEISEKSEIFDDQFSVERPDGSNFTLKIRSTKLEDSAMYFCASKIDMNTEAFFGQGTRLTVV.

The J gene is TRBJ2-5, the V gene TRBV7-2, with D perhaps being TRBD1 or TRBD2 (5 bases each). Trimming removed 1 base from V and 1 base from J, with 19 bases in between. The CDR3 totals 18 residues. Germline assignment: CDR1 SGHTA and CDR2 FQGNSA. The CDR3 DNA follows: TGTGCCAGCAGCTTAGAAGGGGCTCTAGCATCGGTCCAAGAGACCCAGTACTTC. Amino acids: CASSLEGALASVQETQYF. Full variable domain (outside the CDR3, taken from reference TRBV7-2 and TRBJ2-5): GAGVSQSPSNKVTEKGKDVELRCDPISGHTALYWYRQSLGQGLEFLIYFQGNSAPDKSGLPSDRFSAERTGGSVSTLTIQRTQQEDSAVYLCASSLEGALASVQETQYFGPGTRLLVL.

The genes are TRBV28 and TRBJ2-6; TRBD1 is a possible D gene (5 bases). Per germline, CDR1 MDHEN and CDR2 SYDVKM. V lost 4 bases and J 2 bases, leaving 12 bases between the germline ends. The length of the CDR3 is 16 residues. CDR3 protein: CASSSKGATGANVLTF. The CDR3 DNA reads as TGTGCCAGCAGTTCCAAAGGGGCGACTGGGGCCAACGTCCTGACTTTC.

This clone was recorded only once. The CDR3 is CASSLYPYEQYF. The CDR3 nucleotides are TGTGCCAGCAGCTTATACCCCTACGAGCAGTACTTC. V and J are TRBV11-2 and TRBJ2-7; D remains ambiguous. Trimming pared 2 bases from V and 2 bases from J, leaving 4 bases between. CDR1 SGHAT and CDR2 FQNNGV come from the germline V gene. There are 12 residues in the CDR3.

J is TRBJ1-1 and V is TRBV6-5; no clear D. The CDR3 covers 14 residues. Deletions cut 6 bases from V and 1 base from J, with 12 bases between. The germline V gene encodes CDR1 MNHEY and CDR2 SVGAGI. In DNA form, the CDR3 reads TGTGCCAGCAGACCGACCCTAGGGAACACTGAAGCTTTCTTT. It specifies CASRPTLGNTEAFF.

This chain connects TRBV28 to TRBJ2-7; perhaps TRBD1 as D (6 bases). Germline CDR1 and CDR2: MDHEN and SYDVKM. This CDR3 is built from 13 residues. V shed 1 base and J shed 4 bases, with 8 bases lying between them. CDR3 protein: CASSLLGGYEQYF. CDR3 DNA sequence: TGTGCCAGCAGTTTATTAGGGGGTTACGAGCAGTACTTC.